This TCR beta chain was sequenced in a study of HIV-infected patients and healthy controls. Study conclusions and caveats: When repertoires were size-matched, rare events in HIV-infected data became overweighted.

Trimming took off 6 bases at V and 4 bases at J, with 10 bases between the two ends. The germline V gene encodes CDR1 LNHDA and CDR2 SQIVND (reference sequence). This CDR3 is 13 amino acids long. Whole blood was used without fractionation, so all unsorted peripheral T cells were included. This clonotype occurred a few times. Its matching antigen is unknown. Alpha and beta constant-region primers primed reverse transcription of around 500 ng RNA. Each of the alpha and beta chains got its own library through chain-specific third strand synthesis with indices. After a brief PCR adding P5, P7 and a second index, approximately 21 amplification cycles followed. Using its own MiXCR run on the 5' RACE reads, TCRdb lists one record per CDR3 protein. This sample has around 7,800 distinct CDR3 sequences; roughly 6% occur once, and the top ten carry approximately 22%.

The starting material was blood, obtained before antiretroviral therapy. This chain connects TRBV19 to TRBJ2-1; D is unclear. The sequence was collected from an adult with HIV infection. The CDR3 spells CASSQDGYNEQFF. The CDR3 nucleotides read TGTGCCAGTAGCCAGGACGGATACAATGAGCAGTTCTTC.